These T cell receptor beta chains were read from a single sample in a study of T cells in Graves' hyperthyroidism and ophthalmopathy. MiXCR, run by TCRdb on the multiplex PCR reads, gives a single entry per CDR3 protein. The table has some 400,000 distinct CDR3 sequences, approximately 19% seen once; the top ten hold roughly 3.5%. Sample: blood. The receptors derive from a woman younger than 35 with Graves' hyperthyroidism. Each CDR3 is given without its conserved first and last residue. The listing skips clone size in some rows; elsewhere it reads once, few, many or a size class.

V gene | clone size | CDR3 protein
TRBV2 | many | ASRERLARGYEQY
TRBV20-1 | many | SARDDQGVDEQY
TRBV6-1 | - | ASSVRQRHEQY
TRBV18 | few | ASSPGANVLT
TRBV30 | - | AWSPRGLFYSPLH
TRBV5-1 | many | ASSLGYQPWSRELSYEQY
TRBV5-1 | - | ASSLGNHSYEQY
TRBV12-3/TRBV12-4 | many | ASSLVAGGLGETQY
TRBV20-1 | many | SARAPNQPQH
TRBV2 | - | ASTTQEGLEETQY
TRBV13 | many | ASTSQGGLDGYT
TRBV10-3 | few | AVTGTGANVLT
TRBV5-1 | many | ASTVAGATYEQY
TRBV3-1 | - | ASRTPGGDTEAF
TRBV7-8 | once | ASSLGNRGNTEAF
TRBV6-1 | many | ASSLTGVGTEAF
TRBV12-3/TRBV12-4 | many | ASSFTIAVETQY
TRBV7-3 | many | ASSPTGTYGYT
TRBV11-2 | many | ASSVVYSGNTIY
TRBV5-1 | many | ASSIRQGGGYT
TRBV5-1 | - | ASSQGGRETQY
TRBV12-3/TRBV12-4 | - | ASRRGQVNTEAF
TRBV2 | many | ASSAGLVNYEQY
TRBV29-1 | many | SVDRGITEAF
TRBV12-3/TRBV12-4 | - | ANLDSQVGGYT
TRBV12-3/TRBV12-4 | few | ASSADSHGELF
TRBV6-1 | many | ASTETNNQPQH
TRBV27 | many | ASSATGGAETQY
TRBV15 | - | ATCTKTDRSGYT
TRBV2 | - | ASGRTSGGETQY
TRBV18 | many | ASSPAAGLGHGYT
TRBV12-3/TRBV12-4 | many | ASSMGTRAF
TRBV20-1 | once | SAPNTEYTDAF
TRBV12-3/TRBV12-4 | many | ASSSGSAGNTIY
TRBV30 | many | AWSIGHQETQY
TRBV6-1 | once | AGQEDSNQPQH
TRBV28 | many | ASSFAAGGRYEQY
TRBV19 | many | ASSQGGGTQY
TRBV20-1 | many | SARPQAFNTEAF
TRBV10-1 | many | ASSESSGTGQETQY